These T cell receptor beta chains were read from a single sample in a study of control samples from healthy donors and cancer patients. Profiling relied on immunoSEQ multiplex PCR, and the TCRdb table lists in-frame clones only, not all of them. This sample has 100,000 to 150,000 clones, with around 92% found just once. Sequenced material: blood. These receptors came from a man aged 45 to 65 in good health. Each CDR3 is given with its conserved first and last residue. Each record gives: V gene, clone size, D gene, J gene, CDR3 DNA, CDR3 protein. A D gene is named only where the DNA matches it firmly. The size of a clone is reported for some rows only, either as once, few or many, or as a class for expanded clones.

>TRBV21-1|.|.|TRBJ1-6
TGTGCCAGCAGCAAAGGAGCAGGGATTGCCCTCCACTTT
CASSKGAGIALHF
>TRBV11-2|.|.|TRBJ1-1
TGTGCCAGCAGCCCCGGCAGGAACACTGAAGCTTTCTTT
CASSPGRNTEAFF
>TRBV6-5|.|.|TRBJ1-5
TGTGCCAGCAGTTACGGCCAGAGTCAGCCCCAGCATTTT
CASSYGQSQPQHF
>TRBV19|.|.|TRBJ1-2
TGTGCCAGTAGTATGGAAAACTATGGCTACACCTTC
CASSMENYGYTF
>TRBV29-1|.|.|TRBJ2-5
TGCAGCGTTGTGGGGCCAGGTCAAGAGACCCAGTACTTC
CSVVGPGQETQYF
>TRBV4-1|few|.|TRBJ2-3
TGCGCCAGCAGCCAAGAGAGATTTGGAGGGACAGATACGCAGTATTTT
CASSQERFGGTDTQYF
>TRBV7-2|.|.|TRBJ2-7
TGTGCCAGCAGCATTACAGGCTCGCTCAGCTCCTACGAGCAGTACTTC
CASSITGSLSSYEQYF
>TRBV29-1|.|.|TRBJ1-1
TGCAGCGTTGAATGGCTTACTGAAGCTTTCTTT
CSVEWLTEAFF
>TRBV5-6|.|.|TRBJ2-3
TGTGCCAGCAGCTTCGTGCAGACAGATACGCAGTATTTT
CASSFVQTDTQYF
>TRBV7-9|.|.|TRBJ1-2
TGTGCCAGCAGCTTAGACCACTATGGCTACACCTTC
CASSLDHYGYTF
>TRBV2|.|TRBD1|TRBJ1-1
TGTGCCAGCAGTGGGGCAAAGGGGGCCCTGAACACTGAAGCTTTCTTT
CASSGAKGALNTEAFF
>TRBV4-3|.|TRBD1|TRBJ1-1
TGCGCCAGCAGCCTCGGACAGGGACTGAACACTGAAGCTTTCTTT
CASSLGQGLNTEAFF
>TRBV12-5|.|TRBD1|TRBJ1-1
TGTGCTAGTGCCCAGGGGGGGGTCACTGAAGCTTTCTTT
CASAQGGVTEAFF
>TRBV7-2|.|.|TRBJ1-2
TGTGCCAGCAGCTTATTCACCCTTAACTATGGCTACACCTTC
CASSLFTLNYGYTF
>TRBV11-2|once|.|TRBJ2-7
TGTGCCAGCAGCTTAGCAGAGGGCTACGAGCAGTACTTC
CASSLAEGYEQYF
>TRBV19|.|TRBD1|TRBJ1-5
TGTGCCACCACGGACAGGGGAATAGGGGATCAGCCCCAGCATTTT
CATTDRGIGDQPQHF
>TRBV27|.|.|TRBJ2-1
TGTGCCAGCAGTTTATGGGCAGGGAGCTCCTACAATGAGCAGTTCTTC
CASSLWAGSSYNEQFF
>TRBV5-4|.|TRBD2|TRBJ2-3
TGTGCCAGCAGACCTAGCGGGGGGGCCTCAGATACGCAGTATTTT
CASRPSGGASDTQYF
>TRBV25-1|.|.|TRBJ1-5
TGTGCCAGCACGGCTGGGGGCAATCAGCCCCAGCATTTT
CASTAGGNQPQHF
>TRBV4-1|.|TRBD1|TRBJ1-2
TGCGCCAGCAGCCCCATCGTCTTTACAGGGGAGGGCCACTATGGCTACACCTTC
CASSPIVFTGEGHYGYTF
>TRBV6-5|.|.|TRBJ1-2
TGTGCCAGCACCTCCGGCGGGGTTTATGGCTACACCTTC
CASTSGGVYGYTF
>TRBV5-1|.|TRBD2|TRBJ2-3
TGCGCCAGCAAAAGCGGGGGGGCCACAGATACGCAGTATTTT
CASKSGGATDTQYF
>TRBV6-1|.|.|TRBJ2-3
TGTGCCAGCAGTGTTGGACAGGGAGGGAGCACAGATACGCAGTATTTT
CASSVGQGGSTDTQYF
>TRBV7-2|.|.|TRBJ2-6
TGTGCCAGCAGCGGTAGTAGCTCTGGGGCCAACGTCCTGACTTTC
CASSGSSSGANVLTF
>TRBV7-2|.|.|TRBJ2-2
TGTGCCAGCAGCTCCAGGGTACAGTCCGGGGAGCTGTTTTTT
CASSSRVQSGELFF
>TRBV25-1|many|TRBD1|TRBJ1-2
TGTGCCAGCAGTGCCCCCGGGACAGGGCTGGATGGCTACACCTTC
CASSAPGTGLDGYTF
>TRBV12-3/TRBV12-4|.|.|TRBJ1-3
TGTGCCAGTCTAAACACTGGAAACACCATATATTTT
CASLNTGNTIYF
>TRBV6-5|.|.|TRBJ1-1
TGTGCCAGCAGTTACTCGATGCAGGGCGTGAACACTGAAGCTTTCTTT
CASSYSMQGVNTEAFF
>TRBV4-3|.|TRBD1|TRBJ2-2
TGCGCCAGCAGCCAAGATAGGACAGGGGGCCGTAGCGGGGAGCTGTTTTTT
CASSQDRTGGRSGELFF
>TRBV5-1|.|.|TRBJ1-2
TGCGCCAGCAGCTTGGAGGCAGGCTATGGCTACACCTTC
CASSLEAGYGYTF
>TRBV14|.|.|TRBJ1-1
TGTGCCAGCAGCCAAGATCAGGGGCATAACACTGAAGCTTTCTTT
CASSQDQGHNTEAFF
>TRBV28|.|TRBD1|TRBJ1-5
TGTGCCAGCAGTTGGACAGGGGGCCGACAGCCCCAGCATTTT
CASSWTGGRQPQHF
>TRBV14|.|TRBD1|TRBJ1-6
TGTGCCAGCAGCCCCCAGGGGACAGTTAATTCACCCCTCCACTTT
CASSPQGTVNSPLHF
>TRBV9|.|.|TRBJ1-3
TGTGCCAGCAGCGTTAGCCCAGAAAACACCATATATTTT
CASSVSPENTIYF
>TRBV5-6|once|.|TRBJ1-2
TGTGCCAGCAGCTTGGAGGGGACTACCTATGGCTACACCTTC
CASSLEGTTYGYTF
>TRBV29-1|.|.|TRBJ1-2
TGCAGCGTTGGGGAACAGGGCTATGGCTACACCTTC
CSVGEQGYGYTF
>TRBV7-9|.|TRBD2|TRBJ2-3
TGTGCCAGCAGCTTAGCGAGGTCTAGCGGAGGTCCAGATACGCAGTATTTT
CASSLARSSGGPDTQYF
>TRBV18|.|.|TRBJ2-1
TGTGCCAGCTCAAGGAATTCGGACAGAAATGAGCAGTTCTTC
CASSRNSDRNEQFF
>TRBV3-1/TRBV3-2|.|.|TRBJ2-7
TGTGCCAGCACCACGACAGGACGCTACGAGCAGTACTTC
CASTTTGRYEQYF
>TRBV30|.|TRBD2|TRBJ2-3
TGTGCCTGGAGAACGAGCGGGGCCACAGATACGCAGTATTTT
CAWRTSGATDTQYF
>TRBV27|.|.|TRBJ1-1
TGTGCCAGCTGGGAGTTGGGCACTGAAGCTTTCTTT
CASWELGTEAFF
>TRBV5-4|.|TRBD2|TRBJ2-5
TGTGCCAGCAGCCTGGGACTAGCGGGGGGCGGGGAGACCCAGTACTTC
CASSLGLAGGGETQYF
>TRBV27|.|.|TRBJ2-2
TGTGCCAGCAGTCCAAACACCGGGGAGCTGTTTTTT
CASSPNTGELFF
>TRBV6-5|.|TRBD2|TRBJ2-1
TGTGCCAGCAGTTACTCTGTAGCGGGGGAGCAGTTCTTC
CASSYSVAGEQFF
>TRBV9|.|TRBD2|TRBJ2-3
TGTGCCAGCAGCGGACTCGGGGGGTCAGATACGCAGTATTTT
CASSGLGGSDTQYF
>TRBV27|few|.|TRBJ1-1
TGTGCCAGCAGTTTTCGGTTCCGGATGAACACTGAAGCTTTCTTT
CASSFRFRMNTEAFF
>TRBV11-2|.|.|TRBJ2-7
TGTGCCAGCAGCTTAGAGGAGGGGACCCCTCTGCAGTACTTC
CASSLEEGTPLQYF
>TRBV4-1|.|.|TRBJ2-6
TGCGCCAGCAGCCAAGATTCTCCAGTACAATCGAGGGGGGCCAACGTCCTGACTTTC
CASSQDSPVQSRGANVLTF
>TRBV19|.|TRBD1|TRBJ2-6
TGTGCCAGTAGTATGGGGACAGATGGGGCCAACGTCCTGACTTTC
CASSMGTDGANVLTF
>TRBV6-6|once|.|TRBJ2-2
TGTGCCAGCAGTTACATGGGGGAGACCGGGGAGCTGTTTTTT
CASSYMGETGELFF